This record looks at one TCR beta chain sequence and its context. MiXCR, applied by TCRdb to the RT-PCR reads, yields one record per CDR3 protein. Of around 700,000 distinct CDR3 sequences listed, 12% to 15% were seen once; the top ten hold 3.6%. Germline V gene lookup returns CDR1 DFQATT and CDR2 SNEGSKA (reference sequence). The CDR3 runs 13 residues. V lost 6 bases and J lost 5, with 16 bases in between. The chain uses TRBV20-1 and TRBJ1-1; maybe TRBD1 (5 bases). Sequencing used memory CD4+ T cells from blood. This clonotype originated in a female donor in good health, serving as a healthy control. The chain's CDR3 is CSAPGRLTTEAFF. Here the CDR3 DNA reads TGCAGTGCACCGGGACGGCTTACGACTGAAGCTTTCTTT.